What follows is one TCR beta chain and its context. Its antigen is still unknown. Qualities for individual bases were not recorded, and no much larger clone is one base off. CDR1 and CDR2, per the germline V gene, are WSHSY and SAAADI. V trim: 7 bases; J trim: 5 bases; unmatched bases: 10. The cysteine opens and the phenylalanine closes a CDR3 of 14 amino acids. Just CDR3 DNA is preserved here, 42 bases in frame from base 1. The library was made by the immunoSEQ multiplex PCR assay. In the authors' own workflow: To diagnose cytomegalovirus status from the catalog of TCR beta chain sequences, a statistical classification framework was built. Imported from immuneACCESS, the table was reduced by TCRdb to in-frame sequences with V and J called. These copies leave out some clones; in studies compared against another copy, an unresolved V gene accounts for under half, and the cause of the remainder is not known. V and J calls and clone size are given by that table; D and trimming were obtained from the DNA. This sample holds fewer than 250,000 clones; about 86% were observed only once. Of the sample, less than 3% is held by the ten largest clones.

Separate from the approximately 700-subject first cohort, the validation cohort of 95 to 150 subjects was the group to which the donors belonged. These data belong to a study of cytomegalovirus exposure and HLA in healthy donors (dated by TCRdb to the late 2010s). A note on the overall study: According to a later analysis, one platform produced both the roughly 110 validation repertoires and the 730 or so repertoires of the first cohort. To predict cytomegalovirus infection status, the study brought together high-throughput TCR immunosequencing, statistical association of individual TCRs with disease status, and machine learning. The study aimed to test whether cataloging public T cell receptors could reveal signatures of past pathogen exposure. A separate validation cohort of more than 100 different subjects was used in addition to the roughly 720-subject first cohort.

Points the paper makes about the study in general: Of the cluster scores, 90% to 95% were above 0 in a later analysis, which found that TCRs clustered in the first cohort also tended to co-occur in the 120 validation repertoires. The classifier was reported to diagnose cytomegalovirus status with high specificity and sensitivity in both the original cohort and the validation cohort. A total of 164 TCR beta chains were listed by the study as associated with cytomegalovirus. A later analysis lacked HLA typing for the validation cohort, so it scored co-occurrence in that cohort across all 110 or so repertoires. While some public TCRs were present in many individuals, most TCR sequences turned up only very rarely across donors. The authors suggested that the approach could potentially be generalized to other disease states and immunological phenotypes. A few of the identified cytomegalovirus-associated TCR beta chains were confirmed in vitro to be specific for cytomegalovirus antigens.

Recombination connected TRBV10-2 to TRBJ2-7, with 8 bases in between that match TRBD2. Input material: PBMCs. The origin of this receptor is a man younger than 35 in good health and CMV-seronegative. The DNA is TGCGCCAGCACCTCAAGAAGGACTAGCAACGAGCAGTACTTC. Its product reads: CASTSRRTSNEQYF.